This T cell receptor beta chain was obtained from a study of T cell repertoires in cytomegalovirus infection. This clonotype was seen at least ten times. Antigen: not known. TCRdb independently ran MiXCR on the reads; one entry per CDR3 protein. The table lists 740,000 or so distinct CDR3 sequences, approximately 40% of them singletons. General study points: In two of eight donors, the top clonotype was HLA-C-restricted CMV-specific.

Germline V gene sequence: CDR1 ENHRY, CDR2 SYGVKD. V dropped 6 bases and J dropped 6 bases, with 12 bases sitting between them. The CDR3 consists of 14 residues. The chain uses TRBV10-3 and TRBJ1-6; D is unclear. Sequencing used PBMCs. This clonotype was sampled from a human donor in good health (CMV status not recorded). Some clones in this sample may be carry-over from other donors' samples. In DNA, the CDR3 is TGTGCCATCAGACAAGCGGCAGTTAATTCACCCCTCCACTTT. It specifies CAIRQAAVNSPLHF.